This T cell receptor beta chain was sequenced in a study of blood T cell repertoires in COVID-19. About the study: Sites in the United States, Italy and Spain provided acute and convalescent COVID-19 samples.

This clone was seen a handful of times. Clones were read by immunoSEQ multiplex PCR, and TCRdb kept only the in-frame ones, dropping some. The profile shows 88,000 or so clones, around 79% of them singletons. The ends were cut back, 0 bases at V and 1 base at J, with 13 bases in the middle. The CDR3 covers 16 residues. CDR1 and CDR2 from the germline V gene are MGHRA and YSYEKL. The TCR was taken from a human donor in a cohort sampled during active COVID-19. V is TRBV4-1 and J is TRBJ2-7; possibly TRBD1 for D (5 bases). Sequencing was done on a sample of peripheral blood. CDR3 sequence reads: CASSQEGTGRSYEQYF. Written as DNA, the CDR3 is TGCGCCAGCAGCCAAGAGGGCACAGGTCGTTCCTACGAGCAGTACTTC.